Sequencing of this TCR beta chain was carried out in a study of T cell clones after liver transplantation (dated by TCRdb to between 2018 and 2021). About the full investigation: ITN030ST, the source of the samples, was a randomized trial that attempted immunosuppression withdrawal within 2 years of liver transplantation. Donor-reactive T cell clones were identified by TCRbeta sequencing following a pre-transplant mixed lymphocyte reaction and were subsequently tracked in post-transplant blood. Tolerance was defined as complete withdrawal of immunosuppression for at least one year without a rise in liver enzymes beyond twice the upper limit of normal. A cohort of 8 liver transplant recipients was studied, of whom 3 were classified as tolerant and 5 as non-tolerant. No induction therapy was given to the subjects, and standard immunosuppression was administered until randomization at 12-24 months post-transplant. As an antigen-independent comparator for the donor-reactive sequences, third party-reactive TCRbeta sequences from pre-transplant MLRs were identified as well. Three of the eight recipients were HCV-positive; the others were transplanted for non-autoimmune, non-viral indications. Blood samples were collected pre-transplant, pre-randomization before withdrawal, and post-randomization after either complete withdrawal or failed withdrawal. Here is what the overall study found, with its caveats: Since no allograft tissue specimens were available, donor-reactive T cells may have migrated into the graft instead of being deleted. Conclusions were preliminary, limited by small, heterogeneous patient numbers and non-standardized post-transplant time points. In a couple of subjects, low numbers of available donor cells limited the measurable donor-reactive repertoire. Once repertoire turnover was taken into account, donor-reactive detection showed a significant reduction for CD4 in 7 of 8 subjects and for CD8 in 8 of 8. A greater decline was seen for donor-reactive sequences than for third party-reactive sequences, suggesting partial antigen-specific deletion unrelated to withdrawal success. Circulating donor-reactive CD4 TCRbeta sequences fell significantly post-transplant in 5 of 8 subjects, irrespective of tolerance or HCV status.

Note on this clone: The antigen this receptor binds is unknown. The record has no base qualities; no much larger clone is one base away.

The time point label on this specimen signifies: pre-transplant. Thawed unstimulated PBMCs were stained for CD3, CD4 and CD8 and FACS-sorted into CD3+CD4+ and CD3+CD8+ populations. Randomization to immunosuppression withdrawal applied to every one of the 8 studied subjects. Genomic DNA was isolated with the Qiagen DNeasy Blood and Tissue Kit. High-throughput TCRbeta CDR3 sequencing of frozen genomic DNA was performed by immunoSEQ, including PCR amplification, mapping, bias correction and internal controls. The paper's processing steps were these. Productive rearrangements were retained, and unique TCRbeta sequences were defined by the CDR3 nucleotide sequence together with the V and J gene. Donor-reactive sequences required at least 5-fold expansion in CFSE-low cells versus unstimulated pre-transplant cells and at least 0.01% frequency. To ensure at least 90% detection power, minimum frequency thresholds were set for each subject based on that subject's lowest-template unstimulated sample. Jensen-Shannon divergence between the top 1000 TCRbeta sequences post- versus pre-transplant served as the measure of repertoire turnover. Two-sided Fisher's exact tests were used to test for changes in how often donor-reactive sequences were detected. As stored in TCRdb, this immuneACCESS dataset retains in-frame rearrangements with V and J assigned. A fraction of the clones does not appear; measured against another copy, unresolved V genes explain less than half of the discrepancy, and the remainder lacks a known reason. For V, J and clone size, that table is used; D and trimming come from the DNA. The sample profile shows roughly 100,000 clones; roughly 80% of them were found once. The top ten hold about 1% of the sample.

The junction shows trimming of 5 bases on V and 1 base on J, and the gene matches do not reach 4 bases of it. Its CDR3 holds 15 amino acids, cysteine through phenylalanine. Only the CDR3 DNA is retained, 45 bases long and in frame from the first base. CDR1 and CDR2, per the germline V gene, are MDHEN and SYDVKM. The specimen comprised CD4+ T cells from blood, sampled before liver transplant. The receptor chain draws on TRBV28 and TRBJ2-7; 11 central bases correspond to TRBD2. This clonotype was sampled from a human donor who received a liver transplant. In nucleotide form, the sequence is TGTGCCAGCAGTCAACTAGCGGGAGTTTCCTACGAGCAGTACTTC. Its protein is CASSQLAGVSYEQYF.